The rows below give T cell receptor beta chains drawn from one sample of a study of blood T cell repertoires in COVID-19. Some clones are missing from TCRdb's copy, which holds only in-frame ones; the method was immunoSEQ multiplex PCR. The top ten clones hold approximately 9% of a sample with hundreds of thousands of clones, about 80% of them seen once. Sequencing input: peripheral blood. These receptor sequences come from a woman aged 50 to 60 who had recovered from COVID-19. Each CDR3 is given without its conserved first and last residue. Fields, in order: CDR3 protein, J gene, V gene.

cdr3_aa: ASSPGQGQGEQF
j_call: TRBJ2-1
v_call: TRBV18

cdr3_aa: ASSPPGQGAYEQY
j_call: TRBJ2-7
v_call: TRBV7-9

cdr3_aa: ASSLAQGRGDGYT
j_call: TRBJ1-2
v_call: TRBV7-2

cdr3_aa: SVGGGAVIEAF
j_call: TRBJ1-1
v_call: TRBV29-1

cdr3_aa: ASSRGGTNYGYT
j_call: TRBJ1-2
v_call: TRBV7-9

cdr3_aa: ASSLGPEQF
j_call: TRBJ2-1
v_call: TRBV5-6

cdr3_aa: ASSLLDSLSYEQY
j_call: TRBJ2-7
v_call: TRBV5-1

cdr3_aa: ASTTGTSYNSPLH
j_call: TRBJ1-6
v_call: TRBV27

cdr3_aa: ASSRDLGANTEAF
j_call: TRBJ1-1
v_call: TRBV4-1

cdr3_aa: ASSSIGAQGLSYGYT
j_call: TRBJ1-2
v_call: TRBV7-2

cdr3_aa: ASSLGRGYGYT
j_call: TRBJ1-2
v_call: TRBV7-2

cdr3_aa: ASSLRIWSSYNEQF
j_call: TRBJ2-1
v_call: TRBV7-8

cdr3_aa: ASSRGRGSNYGYT
j_call: TRBJ1-2
v_call: TRBV6-2/TRBV6-3

cdr3_aa: ASSLVGTIDGYT
j_call: TRBJ1-2
v_call: TRBV5-4

cdr3_aa: ASSFLGTSILETQY
j_call: TRBJ2-5
v_call: TRBV11-3

cdr3_aa: ASSVDTGWETQY
j_call: TRBJ2-5
v_call: TRBV9

cdr3_aa: ASSLGLAGVETQY
j_call: TRBJ2-5
v_call: TRBV7-9

cdr3_aa: ASSRYFPGGHNTGELF
j_call: TRBJ2-2
v_call: TRBV7-2

cdr3_aa: SVEWRDNEQF
j_call: TRBJ2-1
v_call: TRBV29-1

cdr3_aa: ASTPDRAYNSPLH
j_call: TRBJ1-6
v_call: TRBV5-1

cdr3_aa: ASSLGTGNEKLF
j_call: TRBJ1-4
v_call: TRBV5-1

cdr3_aa: AIRTGEGEGYT
j_call: TRBJ1-2
v_call: TRBV28

cdr3_aa: ASSLTAGQDYGYT
j_call: TRBJ1-2
v_call: TRBV7-9

cdr3_aa: ASSERQSYT
j_call: TRBJ1-2
v_call: TRBV25-1

cdr3_aa: SVVGGLTDTQY
j_call: TRBJ2-3
v_call: TRBV29-1

cdr3_aa: ASSPTGDRDRNTQY
j_call: TRBJ2-3
v_call: TRBV19

cdr3_aa: ASAGGGTTPKDYEQY
j_call: TRBJ2-7
v_call: TRBV28

cdr3_aa: ASSYGDRYYGYT
j_call: TRBJ1-2
v_call: TRBV6-6

cdr3_aa: ASSATSGGARREQF
j_call: TRBJ2-1
v_call: TRBV28

cdr3_aa: ASSTGGNTIY
j_call: TRBJ1-3
v_call: TRBV3-1/TRBV3-2

cdr3_aa: SADRGHGYGYT
j_call: TRBJ1-2
v_call: TRBV29-1

cdr3_aa: AWSLRGMNTEAF
j_call: TRBJ1-1
v_call: TRBV30

cdr3_aa: ASSPGLAGTFGELF
j_call: TRBJ2-2
v_call: TRBV6-4

cdr3_aa: ASSQGQGAGNQPQH
j_call: TRBJ1-5
v_call: TRBV4-1

cdr3_aa: SASPMGQYISPLH
j_call: TRBJ1-6
v_call: TRBV20-1

cdr3_aa: ASSFQGEQY
j_call: TRBJ2-7
v_call: TRBV6-2/TRBV6-3

cdr3_aa: ASSVTRETEAF
j_call: TRBJ1-1
v_call: TRBV9

cdr3_aa: ASSQAVGPQETQY
j_call: TRBJ2-5
v_call: TRBV4-3

cdr3_aa: ASSLTPLITDTQY
j_call: TRBJ2-3
v_call: TRBV7-9

cdr3_aa: AISPSGSDGELF
j_call: TRBJ2-2
v_call: TRBV10-3

cdr3_aa: ASSLPGGNVGYT
j_call: TRBJ1-2
v_call: TRBV7-2

cdr3_aa: ASSHPHPNPGGNEVNQPQH
j_call: TRBJ1-5
v_call: TRBV23-1

cdr3_aa: ASSPPPWEGAGRYEQY
j_call: TRBJ2-7
v_call: TRBV27

cdr3_aa: ASSLLGQGLYEQY
j_call: TRBJ2-7
v_call: TRBV6-5

cdr3_aa: ASSQELGLAGKETQY
j_call: TRBJ2-5
v_call: TRBV3-1/TRBV3-2

cdr3_aa: ATQTRSSYNEQF
j_call: TRBJ2-1
v_call: TRBV10-2

cdr3_aa: ASSQVQGEQY
j_call: TRBJ2-7
v_call: TRBV6-2/TRBV6-3

cdr3_aa: ASSLQRGSYEQY
j_call: TRBJ2-7
v_call: TRBV5-1

cdr3_aa: ATSDPRGGTDTQY
j_call: TRBJ2-3
v_call: TRBV24-1

cdr3_aa: ASSLSLRTGEWAETQY
j_call: TRBJ2-5
v_call: TRBV5-1

cdr3_aa: ASTAVQGYYGYT
j_call: TRBJ1-2
v_call: TRBV6-1

cdr3_aa: ASSRGQAQETQY
j_call: TRBJ2-5
v_call: TRBV11-2

cdr3_aa: ASSPRGFMSTEAF
j_call: TRBJ1-1
v_call: TRBV28